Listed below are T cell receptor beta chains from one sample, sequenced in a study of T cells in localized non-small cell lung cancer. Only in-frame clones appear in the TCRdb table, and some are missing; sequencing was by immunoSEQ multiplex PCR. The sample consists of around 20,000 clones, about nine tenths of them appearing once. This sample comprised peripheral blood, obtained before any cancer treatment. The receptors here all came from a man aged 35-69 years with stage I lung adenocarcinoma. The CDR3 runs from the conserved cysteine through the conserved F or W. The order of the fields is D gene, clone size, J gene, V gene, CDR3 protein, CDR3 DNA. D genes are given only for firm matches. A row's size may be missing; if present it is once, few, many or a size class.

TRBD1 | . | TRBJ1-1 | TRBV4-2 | CASSLTGGGNTEAFF | TGTGCCAGCAGCCTTACAGGGGGCGGGAACACTGAAGCTTTCTTT
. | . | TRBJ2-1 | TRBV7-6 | CASSYTSLGTNEQFF | TGTGCCAGCAGCTACACTAGCCTTGGTACGAATGAGCAGTTCTTC
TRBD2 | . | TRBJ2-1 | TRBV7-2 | CASSPFVVTSGRNEQFF | TGTGCCAGCAGCCCCTTTGTGGTCACTAGCGGGAGGAATGAGCAGTTCTTC
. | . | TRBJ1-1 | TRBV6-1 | CASSQKGGGNTEAFF | TGTGCCAGCAGTCAAAAGGGAGGAGGTAACACTGAAGCTTTCTTT
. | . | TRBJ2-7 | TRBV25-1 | CASSEVSRVQYF | TGTGCCAGCAGTGAAGTTTCTAGGGTACAGTACTTC
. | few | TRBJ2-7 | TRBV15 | CATSRGGDSRSYEQYF | TGTGCCACCAGCAGAGGCGGGGACAGCCGCTCCTACGAGCAGTACTTC
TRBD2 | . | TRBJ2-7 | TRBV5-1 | CASSQKGGQQYF | TGCGCCAGCAGCCAGAAGGGAGGGCAGCAGTACTTC
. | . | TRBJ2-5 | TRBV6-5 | CASSYSGAQETQYF | TGTGCCAGCAGTTACTCGGGTGCTCAAGAGACCCAGTACTTC
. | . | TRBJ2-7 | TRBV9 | CASSVGQGLNEQYF | TGTGCCAGCAGCGTAGGGCAGGGACTGAACGAGCAGTACTTC
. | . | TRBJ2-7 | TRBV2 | CASSQYEQYF | TGTGCCAGCAGCCAATACGAGCAGTACTTC
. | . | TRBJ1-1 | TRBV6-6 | CASSFLGESEAFF | TGTGCCAGCAGTTTTTTGGGGGAGTCTGAAGCTTTCTTT
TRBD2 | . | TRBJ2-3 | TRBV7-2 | CASSLLAGGSSDTQYF | TGTGCCAGCAGCCTACTAGCGGGGGGGTCTTCAGATACGCAGTATTTT
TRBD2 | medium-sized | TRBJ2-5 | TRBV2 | CASMVRTSGMETQYF | TGTGCCAGCATGGTTCGGACTAGCGGGATGGAGACCCAGTACTTC
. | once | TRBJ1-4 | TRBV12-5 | CASGSRDGSNEKLFF | TGTGCTAGTGGCTCGCGGGACGGTAGTAATGAAAAACTGTTTTTT
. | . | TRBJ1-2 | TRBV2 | CASVQAGYGYTF | TGTGCCAGCGTCCAGGCTGGCTATGGCTACACCTTC
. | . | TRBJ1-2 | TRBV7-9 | CASSLGVVEGYTF | TGTGCCAGCAGCTTAGGAGTAGTGGAGGGCTACACCTTC
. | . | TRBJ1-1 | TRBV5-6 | CASSPGGALVEAFF | TGTGCCAGCAGCCCGGGGGGGGCGTTGGTTGAAGCTTTCTTT
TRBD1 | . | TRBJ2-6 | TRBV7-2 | CASSLANVRGTGANVLTF | TGTGCCAGCAGCTTAGCAAATGTCAGGGGGACTGGGGCCAACGTCCTGACTTTC